Listed below are T cell receptor beta chains from one sample, sequenced in a study of identical twins. In TCRdb, the 5' RACE reads were re-called with MiXCR into one record per CDR3 protein. The data show around 680,000 distinct CDR3 sequences, 8% to 9% seen once. The data also belong to a second study, concerning yellow fever vaccine responses in identical twins.

Specimen: PBMCs. These receptor sequences come from a woman younger than 30 in good health. CDR3s include the opening cysteine and the closing phenylalanine or tryptophan. The order of the fields is V gene, clone size, CDR3 length, J gene, D gene, CDR3 DNA, CDR3 protein. The D gene is left open where the match is weak. Expanded clones get a size class; other rows say once, few or many, or leave the size out.

TRBV5-1	few	16	TRBJ2-1	TRBD2	TGCGCCAGCAGCTTCTTAAGCGGGAGCTCCTACAATGAGCAGTTCTTC	CASSFLSGSSYNEQFF
TRBV7-2	few	15	TRBJ1-6	TRBD1	TGTGCCAGCAGCCAAATGGACAGGGCGAATTCACCCCTCCACTTT	CASSQMDRANSPLHF
TRBV5-1	NA	15	TRBJ2-3	NA	TGCGCCAGCAGCTTGGGGGCAGGGCCCACAGATACGCAGTATTTT	CASSLGAGPTDTQYF
TRBV4-3	NA	15	TRBJ2-7	TRBD1	TGCGCCAGCAGCCAGTCCAGGGGGTTTGACTACGAGCAGTACTTC	CASSQSRGFDYEQYF
TRBV9	few	15	TRBJ2-1	NA	TGTGCCAGCAGCGTAGCATCGGATCCCTACAATGAGCAGTTCTTC	CASSVASDPYNEQFF
TRBV13	NA	15	TRBJ2-3	TRBD2	TGTGCCAGCAGCCCTTGGCGGGGGAGCACAGATACGCAGTATTTT	CASSPWRGSTDTQYF
TRBV7-8	few	16	TRBJ2-7	TRBD2	TGTGCCAGCAGCCCAGGGGGGGAGACTAGCGGATACGAGCAGTACTTC	CASSPGGETSGYEQYF
TRBV3-1	few	19	TRBJ2-2	TRBD2	TGTGCCAGCAGCCAAGCGGGACTAGCGGGGGGCCGGGGCACCGGGGAGCTGTTTTTT	CASSQAGLAGGRGTGELFF
TRBV5-1	many	14	TRBJ1-1	NA	TGCGCCAGCAGCTTGAGCCGAGGCAACACTGAAGCTTTCTTT	CASSLSRGNTEAFF
TRBV7-2	few	15	TRBJ1-2	NA	TGTGCCAGCAGCTTAGTCGGCAGCGGGGACTATGGCTACACCTTC	CASSLVGSGDYGYTF
TRBV12-3/TRBV12-4	NA	14	TRBJ2-7	NA	TGTGCCAGCAGTTTAGAGGGGACGCTTGACGAGCAGTACTTC	CASSLEGTLDEQYF
TRBV7-2	once	14	TRBJ2-3	NA	TGTGCCAGCAACCCGACAACGAGCACAGATACGCAGTATTTT	CASNPTTSTDTQYF
TRBV7-2	NA	15	TRBJ1-2	TRBD1	TGTGCCAGCAGCTTATCAGCAGGGGGGATCTATGGCTACACCTTC	CASSLSAGGIYGYTF